The rows below give T cell receptor beta chains drawn from one sample of a study of response to subunit inactivated influenza vaccine. Each CDR3 protein is one row after TCRdb ran MiXCR on the RT-PCR reads. Counted here are 450,000 to 700,000 distinct CDR3 sequences, roughly 15% occurring once; the ten biggest clones make up 11%. Sequenced material: PBMCs from blood, taken 11 to 12 days after vaccination. These receptors all stem from a man between 45 and 60 years old who received an inactivated influenza vaccine. CDR3s leave out the opening cysteine and the closing phenylalanine or tryptophan. Fields, in order: V gene, J gene, CDR3 protein.

V: TRBV20-1
J: TRBJ2-4
CDR3: SANPPAGGVLRIQY

V: TRBV5-1
J: TRBJ2-5
CDR3: ASSLEGGQETQY

V: TRBV6-2/TRBV6-3
J: TRBJ2-7
CDR3: AAGILGSYEQY

V: TRBV20-1
J: TRBJ2-7
CDR3: SARDVRDRGYEQY

V: TRBV7-9
J: TRBJ2-5
CDR3: ASSYIQGYETQY

V: TRBV7-2
J: TRBJ2-5
CDR3: ASSLVGGAGETQY

V: TRBV29-1
J: TRBJ1-1
CDR3: SVGADRPGDTEAF

V: TRBV11-2
J: TRBJ2-1
CDR3: ASRGKYNEQF

V: TRBV6-5
J: TRBJ1-4
CDR3: ASSYFRGGGDEKLF

V: TRBV28
J: TRBJ2-7
CDR3: ASSLSSRGLASEQY

V: TRBV6-2/TRBV6-3
J: TRBJ2-5
CDR3: ASSYGPRRSETQY

V: TRBV27
J: TRBJ2-2
CDR3: ASTDRNRGELF

V: TRBV18
J: TRBJ2-2
CDR3: ASSPLGVGGSGELF

V: TRBV20-1
J: TRBJ2-4
CDR3: SARDGQGPQNIQY

V: TRBV29-1
J: TRBJ2-1
CDR3: SVEGLYNEQF

V: TRBV6-1
J: TRBJ2-2
CDR3: ASTKSGGLSFTGELF

V: TRBV12-3/TRBV12-4
J: TRBJ1-1
CDR3: ASSPFSSMNTEAF

V: TRBV20-1
J: TRBJ2-5
CDR3: SASDQREELETQY

V: TRBV7-2
J: TRBJ2-1
CDR3: ASSPSMGTSGEQF

V: TRBV5-1
J: TRBJ2-7
CDR3: ASSAVAGGSYEQY

V: TRBV12-3/TRBV12-4
J: TRBJ2-6
CDR3: ASSQQAGGSGANVLT

V: TRBV25-1
J: TRBJ2-7
CDR3: ASSPWVSYEQY

V: TRBV28
J: TRBJ2-7
CDR3: ASSLASTMFYEQY

V: TRBV19
J: TRBJ2-2
CDR3: ASSMNLLNTGELL

V: TRBV18
J: TRBJ2-7
CDR3: ASSPAGTYEQY

V: TRBV6-2/TRBV6-3
J: TRBJ2-5
CDR3: ASGDSGAQY

V: TRBV5-6
J: TRBJ1-5
CDR3: ASSRGQVINQPQH

V: TRBV4-3
J: TRBJ2-7
CDR3: ASSQDGTATSYEQY

V: TRBV11-2
J: TRBJ2-5
CDR3: ASSPTTSPGTQY

V: TRBV21-1
J: TRBJ2-3
CDR3: ASSRGGPGDTQY

V: TRBV29-1
J: TRBJ2-5
CDR3: SVRASSRETQY

V: TRBV20-1
J: TRBJ1-6
CDR3: SARVGADNSPLH

V: TRBV10-3
J: TRBJ2-6
CDR3: AIRGPGANVLT

V: TRBV15
J: TRBJ1-5
CDR3: ATSRDLVANQPQH

V: TRBV30
J: TRBJ2-7
CDR3: AWSVNRLDEQY

V: TRBV5-1
J: TRBJ2-3
CDR3: ASSLWGPGPDTQY

V: TRBV4-1
J: TRBJ2-7
CDR3: ASSQETQGPYEQY

V: TRBV7-8
J: TRBJ2-3
CDR3: ASSLGARRESDTQY

V: TRBV6-1
J: TRBJ2-2
CDR3: ASSWSASNTGELF

V: TRBV11-2
J: TRBJ1-6
CDR3: ASSKRTSPSSYNSPLH